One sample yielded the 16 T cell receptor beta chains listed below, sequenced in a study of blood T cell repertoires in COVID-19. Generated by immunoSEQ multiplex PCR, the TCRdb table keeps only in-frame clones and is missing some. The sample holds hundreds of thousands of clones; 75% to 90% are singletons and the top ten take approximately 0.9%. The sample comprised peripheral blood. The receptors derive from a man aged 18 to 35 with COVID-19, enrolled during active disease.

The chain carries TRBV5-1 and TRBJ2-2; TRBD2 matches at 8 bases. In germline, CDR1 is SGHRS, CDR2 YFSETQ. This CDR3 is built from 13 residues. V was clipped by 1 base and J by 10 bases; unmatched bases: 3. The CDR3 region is CASSLISGAELFF. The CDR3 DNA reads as TGCGCCAGCAGCTTGATTAGCGGGGCGGAGCTGTTTTTT.

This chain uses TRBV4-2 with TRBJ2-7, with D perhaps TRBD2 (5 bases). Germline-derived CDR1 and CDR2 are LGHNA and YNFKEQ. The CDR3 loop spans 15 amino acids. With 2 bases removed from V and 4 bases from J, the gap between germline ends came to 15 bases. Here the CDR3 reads CASSQSGAAAYEQYF. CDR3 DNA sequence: TGTGCCAGCAGCCAATCAGGAGCGGCGGCTTACGAGCAGTACTTC.

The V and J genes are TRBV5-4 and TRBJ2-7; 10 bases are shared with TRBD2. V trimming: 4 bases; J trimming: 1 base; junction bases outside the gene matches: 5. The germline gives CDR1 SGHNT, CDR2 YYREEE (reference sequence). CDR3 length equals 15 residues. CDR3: CASSVTSGVSYEQYF. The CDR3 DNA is TGTGCCAGCAGCGTAACTAGCGGGGTTTCCTACGAGCAGTACTTC.

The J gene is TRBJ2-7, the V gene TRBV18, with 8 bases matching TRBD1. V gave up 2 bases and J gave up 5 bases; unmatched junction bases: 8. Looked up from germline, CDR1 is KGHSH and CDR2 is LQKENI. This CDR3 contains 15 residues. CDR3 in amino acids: CASSPAGQGRDEQYF. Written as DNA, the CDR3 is TGTGCCAGCTCACCAGCCGGACAGGGTAGGGACGAGCAGTACTTC.

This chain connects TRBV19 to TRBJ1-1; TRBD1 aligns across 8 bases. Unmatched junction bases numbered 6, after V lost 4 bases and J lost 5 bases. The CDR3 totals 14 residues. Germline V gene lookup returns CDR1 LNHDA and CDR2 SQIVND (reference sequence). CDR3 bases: TGTGCCAGTAGTACGGGACAGGACTTGACTGAAGCTTTCTTT. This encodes CASSTGQDLTEAFF.

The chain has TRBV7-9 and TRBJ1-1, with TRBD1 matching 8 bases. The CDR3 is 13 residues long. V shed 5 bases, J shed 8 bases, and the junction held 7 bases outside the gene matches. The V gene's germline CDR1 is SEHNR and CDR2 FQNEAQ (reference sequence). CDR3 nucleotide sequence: TGTGCCAGCAGCCCAGGGGGCGTAGGCGAAGCTTTCTTT. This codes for CASSPGGVGEAFF.

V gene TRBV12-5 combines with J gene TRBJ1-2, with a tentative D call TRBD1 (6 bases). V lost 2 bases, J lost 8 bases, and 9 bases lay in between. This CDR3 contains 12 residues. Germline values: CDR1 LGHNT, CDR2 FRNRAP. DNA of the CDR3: TGTGCTAGTGGTTTGACAGGGCGCGGCTACACCTTC. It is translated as CASGLTGRGYTF.

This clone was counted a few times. The CDR3 nucleotides read TGTGCCAGCAGCTTCCAGGGGACCACCGGGGAGCTGTTTTTT. Protein sequence: CASSFQGTTGELFF. The rearrangement uses TRBV7-2 and TRBJ2-2; D is possibly TRBD1 (6 bases). Germline-derived CDR1 and CDR2 are SGHTA and FQGNSA. V was clipped by 3 bases and J by 4 bases, with 9 bases between them. The CDR3 consists of 14 residues. The full variable domain, in which reference TRBV7-2 and TRBJ2-2 provide the parts outside the CDR3, is GAGVSQSPSNKVTEKGKDVELRCDPISGHTALYWYRQSLGQGLEFLIYFQGNSAPDKSGLPSDRFSAERTGGSVSTLTIQRTQQEDSAVYLCASSFQGTTGELFFGEGSRLTVL.

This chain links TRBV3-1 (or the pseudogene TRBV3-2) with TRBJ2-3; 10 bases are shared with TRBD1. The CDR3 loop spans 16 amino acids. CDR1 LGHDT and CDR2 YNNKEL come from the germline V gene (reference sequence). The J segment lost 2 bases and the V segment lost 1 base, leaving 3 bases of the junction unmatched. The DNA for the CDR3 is TGTGCCAGCAGCCAAGGGGACAGGGGTTCCACAGATACGCAGTATTTT. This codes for CASSQGDRGSTDTQYF.

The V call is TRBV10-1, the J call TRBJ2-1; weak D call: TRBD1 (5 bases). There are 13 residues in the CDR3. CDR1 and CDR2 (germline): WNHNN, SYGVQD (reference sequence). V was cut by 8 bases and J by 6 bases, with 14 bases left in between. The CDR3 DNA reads TGCGCCAGCGAAAGGTCAGGGTCCAATGAGCAGTTCTTC. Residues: CASERSGSNEQFF.

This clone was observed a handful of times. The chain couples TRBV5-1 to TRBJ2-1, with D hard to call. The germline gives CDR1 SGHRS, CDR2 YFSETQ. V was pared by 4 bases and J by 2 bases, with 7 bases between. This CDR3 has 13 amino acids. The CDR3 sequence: CASSLDTYNEQFF. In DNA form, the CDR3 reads TGCGCCAGCAGCCTTGACACCTACAATGAGCAGTTCTTC. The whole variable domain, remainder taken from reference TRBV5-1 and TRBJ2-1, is KAGVTQTPRYLIKTRGQQVTLSCSPISGHRSVSWYQQTPGQGLQFLFEYFSETQRNKGNFPGRFSGRQFSNSRSEMNVSTLELGDSALYLCASSLDTYNEQFFGPGTRLTVL.

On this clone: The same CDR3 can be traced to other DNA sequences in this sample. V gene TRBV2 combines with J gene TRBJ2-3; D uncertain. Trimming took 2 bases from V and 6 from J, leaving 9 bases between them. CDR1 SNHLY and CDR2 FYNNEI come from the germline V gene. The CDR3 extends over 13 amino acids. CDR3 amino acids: CASSENRVDTQYF. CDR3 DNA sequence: TGTGCCAGCAGTGAAAACCGGGTGGATACGCAGTATTTT.

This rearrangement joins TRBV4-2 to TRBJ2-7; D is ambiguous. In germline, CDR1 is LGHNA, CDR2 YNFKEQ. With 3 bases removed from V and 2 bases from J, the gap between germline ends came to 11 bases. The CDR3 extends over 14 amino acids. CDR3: CASSHIDSPYEQYF. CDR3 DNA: TGTGCCAGCAGCCACATCGACTCTCCCTACGAGCAGTACTTC.

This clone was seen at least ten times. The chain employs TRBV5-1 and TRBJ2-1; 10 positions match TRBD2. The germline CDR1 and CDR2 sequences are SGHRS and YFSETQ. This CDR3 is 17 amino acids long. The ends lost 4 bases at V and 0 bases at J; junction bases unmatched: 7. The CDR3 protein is CASSPYSGGASYNEQFF. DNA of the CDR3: TGCGCCAGCAGCCCCTACAGCGGGGGGGCCTCCTACAATGAGCAGTTCTTC.

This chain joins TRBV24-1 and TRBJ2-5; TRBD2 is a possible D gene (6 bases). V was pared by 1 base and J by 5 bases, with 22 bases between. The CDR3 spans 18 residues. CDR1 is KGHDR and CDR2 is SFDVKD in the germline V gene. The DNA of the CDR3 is TGTGCCACCAGTGATTTCGGGGGACGGGGGTCTAAAGCGGAGACCCAGTACTTC. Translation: CATSDFGGRGSKAETQYF.

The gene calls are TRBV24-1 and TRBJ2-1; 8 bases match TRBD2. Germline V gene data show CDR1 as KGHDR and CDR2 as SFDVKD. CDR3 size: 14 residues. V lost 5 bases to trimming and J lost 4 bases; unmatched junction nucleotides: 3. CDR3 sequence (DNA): TGTGCCACCAGTGCGACTAGCGCGTACAATGAGCAGTTCTTC. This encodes CATSATSAYNEQFF.